Presented here are 2 T cell receptor beta chains from one specimen sequenced in a study of spatial heterogeneity in lung cancer. TCRdb used MiXCR to reprocess the 5' RACE reads, holding one entry per CDR3 protein. Of 600 to 800 distinct CDR3 sequences in the sample, under 35% are singletons; the top ten hold roughly 19%. Time point described: sample taken at primary tumor resection. The antigens these receptors bind are not known. Study results and caveats: It was found that expanded intratumoral alpha and beta TCR counts tracked tumor mutation counts.

This material consisted of lung tumor tissue, taken at surgery. Receptor source: a male donor with early-stage non-small cell lung cancer.

The V gene is TRBV5-4, the J gene TRBJ2-7, with 8 bases that match TRBD2. V shed 1 base, J shed 4 bases, and the junction held 10 bases outside the gene matches. Germline V gene sequence: CDR1 SGHNT, CDR2 YYREEE (reference sequence). This CDR3 is 16 amino acids long. This CDR3 reads CASSLKRERGEYEQYF. CDR3 DNA: TGTGCCAGCAGCTTGAAGCGGGAGAGGGGCGAGTACGAGCAGTACTTC.

By sample share, this clonotype is large. The chain uses TRBV23-1 and TRBJ2-7, with 8 nucleotides matching TRBD1. TRBV23-1 is placed among ORFs of uncertain function. Losses at the gene ends were 0 bases for V and 4 bases for J; bases not matched to a gene: 5. This CDR3 is built from 15 residues. The CDR3 loop is CASSQSAGQEYEQYF. CDR3 nucleotides: TGCGCCAGCAGTCAATCGGCGGGACAGGAGTACGAGCAGTACTTC.